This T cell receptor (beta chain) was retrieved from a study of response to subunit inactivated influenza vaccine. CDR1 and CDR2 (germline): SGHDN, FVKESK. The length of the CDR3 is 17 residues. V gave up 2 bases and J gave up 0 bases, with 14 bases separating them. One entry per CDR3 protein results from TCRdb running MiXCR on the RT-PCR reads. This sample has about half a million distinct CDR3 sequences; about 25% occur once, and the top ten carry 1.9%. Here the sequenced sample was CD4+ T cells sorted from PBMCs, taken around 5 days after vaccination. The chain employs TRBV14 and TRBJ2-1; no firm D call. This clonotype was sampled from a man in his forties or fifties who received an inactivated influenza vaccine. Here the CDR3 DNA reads TGTGCCAGCAGCCAACAACTCTCCTTGGGCTCCTACAATGAGCAGTTCTTC. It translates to CASSQQLSLGSYNEQFF.